This T cell receptor (beta chain) was observed in a study of neurological immune-mediated disorders. This clonotype was recorded at least ten times. TCRdb fed the 5' RACE reads into MiXCR, producing one record per CDR3 protein. Of about 40,000 distinct CDR3 sequences listed, more than 3% are singletons. Time point given: longitudinal time-point 1 (baseline). The receptor was derived from a woman aged 55 to 70 with multiple sclerosis. Sequenced sample: PBMCs.

The CDR3 region has the DNA TGTGCCAGCAGCCGCGGGGTGGCTCAGCCCCAGCATTTT. Protein sequence: CASSRGVAQPQHF. The rearrangement uses TRBV3-1 and TRBJ1-5; D is ambiguous. Germline V gene sequence: CDR1 LGHDT, CDR2 YNNKEL (reference sequence). The CDR3 has 13 residues. Trimming took 4 bases from V and 6 from J, leaving 10 bases between them.